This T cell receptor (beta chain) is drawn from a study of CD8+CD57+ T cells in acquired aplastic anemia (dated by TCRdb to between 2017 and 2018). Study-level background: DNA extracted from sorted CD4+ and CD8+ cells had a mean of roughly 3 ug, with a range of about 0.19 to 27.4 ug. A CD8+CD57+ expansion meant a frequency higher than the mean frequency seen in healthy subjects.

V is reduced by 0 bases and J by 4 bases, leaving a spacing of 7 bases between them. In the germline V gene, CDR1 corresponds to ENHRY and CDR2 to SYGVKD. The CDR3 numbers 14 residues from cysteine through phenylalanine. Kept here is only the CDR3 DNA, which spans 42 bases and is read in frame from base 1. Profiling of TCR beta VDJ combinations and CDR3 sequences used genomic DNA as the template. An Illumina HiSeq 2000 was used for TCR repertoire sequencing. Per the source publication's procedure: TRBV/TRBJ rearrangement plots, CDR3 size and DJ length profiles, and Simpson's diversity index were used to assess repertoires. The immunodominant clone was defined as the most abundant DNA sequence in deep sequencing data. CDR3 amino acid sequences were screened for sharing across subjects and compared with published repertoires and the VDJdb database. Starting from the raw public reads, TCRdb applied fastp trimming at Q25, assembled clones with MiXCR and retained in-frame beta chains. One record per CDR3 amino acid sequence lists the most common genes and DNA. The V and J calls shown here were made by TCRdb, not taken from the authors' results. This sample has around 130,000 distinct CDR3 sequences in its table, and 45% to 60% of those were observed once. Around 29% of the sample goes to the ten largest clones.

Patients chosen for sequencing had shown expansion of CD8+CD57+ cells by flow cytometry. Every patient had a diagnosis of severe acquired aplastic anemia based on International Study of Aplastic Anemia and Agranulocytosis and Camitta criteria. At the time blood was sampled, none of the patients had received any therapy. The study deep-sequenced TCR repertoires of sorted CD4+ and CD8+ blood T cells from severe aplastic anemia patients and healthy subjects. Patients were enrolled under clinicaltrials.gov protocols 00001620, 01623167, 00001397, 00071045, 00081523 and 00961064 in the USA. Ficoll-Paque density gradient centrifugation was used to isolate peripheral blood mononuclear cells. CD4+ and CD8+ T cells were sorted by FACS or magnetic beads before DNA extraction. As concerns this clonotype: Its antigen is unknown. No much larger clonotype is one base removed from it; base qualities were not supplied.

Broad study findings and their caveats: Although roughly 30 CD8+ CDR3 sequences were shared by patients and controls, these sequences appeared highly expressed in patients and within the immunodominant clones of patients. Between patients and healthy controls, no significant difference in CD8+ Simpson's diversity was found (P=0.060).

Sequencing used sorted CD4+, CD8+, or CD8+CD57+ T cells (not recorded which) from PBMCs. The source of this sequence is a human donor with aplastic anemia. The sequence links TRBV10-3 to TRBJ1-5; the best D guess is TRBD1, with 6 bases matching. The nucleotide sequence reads TGTGCCATCAGTGAGTCGAGGGGGAATCAGCCCCAGCATTTT. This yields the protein CAISESRGNQPQHF.